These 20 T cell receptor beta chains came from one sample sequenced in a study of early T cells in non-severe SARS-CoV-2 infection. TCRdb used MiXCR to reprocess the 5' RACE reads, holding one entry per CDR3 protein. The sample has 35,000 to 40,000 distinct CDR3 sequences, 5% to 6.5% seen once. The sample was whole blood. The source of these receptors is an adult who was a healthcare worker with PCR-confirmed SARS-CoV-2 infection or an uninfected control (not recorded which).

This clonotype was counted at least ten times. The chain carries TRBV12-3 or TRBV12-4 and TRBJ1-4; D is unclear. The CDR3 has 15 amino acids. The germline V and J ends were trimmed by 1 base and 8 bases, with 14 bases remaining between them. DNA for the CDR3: TGTGCCAGCAGTTTAGGGTGGGGAGAGGAGGAAAAACTGTTTTTT. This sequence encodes CASSLGWGEEEKLFF.

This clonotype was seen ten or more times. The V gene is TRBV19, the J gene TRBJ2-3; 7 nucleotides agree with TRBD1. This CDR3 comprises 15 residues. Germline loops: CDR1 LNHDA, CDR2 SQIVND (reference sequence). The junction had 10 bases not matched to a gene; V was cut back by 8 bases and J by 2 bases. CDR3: CASRPGQSNTDTQYF. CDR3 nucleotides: TGTGCCAGTCGTCCGGGACAGAGTAACACAGATACGCAGTATTTT.

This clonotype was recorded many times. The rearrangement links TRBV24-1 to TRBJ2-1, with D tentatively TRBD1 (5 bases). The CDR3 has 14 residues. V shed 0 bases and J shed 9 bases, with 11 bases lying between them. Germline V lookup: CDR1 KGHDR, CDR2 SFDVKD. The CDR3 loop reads CATSDLPRQREQFF. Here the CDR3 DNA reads TGTGCCACCAGTGATTTGCCCCGACAGCGTGAGCAGTTCTTC.

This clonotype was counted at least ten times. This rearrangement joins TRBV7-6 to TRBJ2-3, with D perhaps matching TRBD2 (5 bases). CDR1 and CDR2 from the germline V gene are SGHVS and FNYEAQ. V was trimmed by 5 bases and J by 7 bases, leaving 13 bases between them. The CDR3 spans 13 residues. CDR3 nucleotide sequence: TGTGCCAGCAGCCGGTGGGAGCAAAATACGCAGTATTTT. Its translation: CASSRWEQNTQYF. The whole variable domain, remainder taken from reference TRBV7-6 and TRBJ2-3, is GAGVSQSPRYKVTKRGQDVALRCDPISGHVSLYWYRQALGQGPEFLTYFNYEAQQDKSGLPNDRFSAERPEGSISTLTIQRTEQRDSAMYRCASSRWEQNTQYFGPGTRLTVL.

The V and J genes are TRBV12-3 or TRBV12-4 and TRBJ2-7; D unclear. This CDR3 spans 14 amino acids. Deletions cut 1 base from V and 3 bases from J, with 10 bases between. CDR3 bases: TGTGCCAGCAGTTTAGGGAAGGGCCACTACGAGCAGTACTTC. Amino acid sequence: CASSLGKGHYEQYF.

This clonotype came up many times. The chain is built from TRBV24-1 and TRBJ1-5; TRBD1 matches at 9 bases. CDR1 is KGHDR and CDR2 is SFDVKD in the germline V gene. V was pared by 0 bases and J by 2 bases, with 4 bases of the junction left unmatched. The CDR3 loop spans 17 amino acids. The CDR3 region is CATSDLRDREGNQPQHF. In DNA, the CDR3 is TGTGCCACCAGTGATTTGCGGGACAGGGAGGGCAATCAGCCCCAGCATTTT.

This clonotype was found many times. CDR3 protein: CASSQGRGSAFF. The CDR3 coding sequence is TGTGCCAGCAGCCAGGGCAGGGGTTCGGCTTTCTTT. The rearrangement links TRBV3-1 to TRBJ1-1, with D maybe TRBD1 (6 bases). Trimming shortened V by 3 bases and J by 11 bases, and 13 bases separated the two germline ends. Germline assignment: CDR1 LGHDT and CDR2 YNNKEL (reference sequence). This CDR3 comprises 12 residues. Drawing the rest from reference TRBV3-1 and TRBJ1-1, the complete variable domain is DTAVSQTPKYLVTQMGNDKSIKCEQNLGHDTMYWYKQDSKKFLKIMFSYNNKELIINETVPNRFSPKSPDKAHLNLHINSLELGDSAVYFCASSQGRGSAFFGQGTRLTVV.

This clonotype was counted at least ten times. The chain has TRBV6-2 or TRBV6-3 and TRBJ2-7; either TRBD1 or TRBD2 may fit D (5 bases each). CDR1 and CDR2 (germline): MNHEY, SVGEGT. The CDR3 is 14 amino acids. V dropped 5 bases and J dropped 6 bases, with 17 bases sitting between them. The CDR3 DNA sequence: TGTGCCAGCAGTCTTCTCCGTGGTGGGGGCGAGCAGTACTTC. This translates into CASSLLRGGGEQYF.

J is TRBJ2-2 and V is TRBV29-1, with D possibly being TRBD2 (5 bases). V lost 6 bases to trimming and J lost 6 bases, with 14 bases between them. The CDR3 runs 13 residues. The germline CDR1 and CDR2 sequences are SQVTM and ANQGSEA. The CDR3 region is CSVLVRGAGELFF. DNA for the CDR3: TGCAGCGTGTTGGTCCGGGGAGCCGGGGAGCTGTTTTTT.

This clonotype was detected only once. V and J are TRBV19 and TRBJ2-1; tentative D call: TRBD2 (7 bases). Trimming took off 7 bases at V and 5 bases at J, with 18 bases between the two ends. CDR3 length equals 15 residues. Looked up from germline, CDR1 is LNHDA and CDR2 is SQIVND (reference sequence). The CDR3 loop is CASKEGGRNNNEQFF. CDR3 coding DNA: TGTGCCAGTAAGGAGGGGGGGAGGAACAACAATGAGCAGTTCTTC.

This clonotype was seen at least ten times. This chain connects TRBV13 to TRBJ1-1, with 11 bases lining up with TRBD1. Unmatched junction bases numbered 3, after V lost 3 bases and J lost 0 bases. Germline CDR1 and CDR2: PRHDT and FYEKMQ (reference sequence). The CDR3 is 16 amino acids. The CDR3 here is CASSFGTGGVNTEAFF. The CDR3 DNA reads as TGTGCCAGCAGCTTCGGGACAGGGGGGGTGAACACTGAAGCTTTCTTT.

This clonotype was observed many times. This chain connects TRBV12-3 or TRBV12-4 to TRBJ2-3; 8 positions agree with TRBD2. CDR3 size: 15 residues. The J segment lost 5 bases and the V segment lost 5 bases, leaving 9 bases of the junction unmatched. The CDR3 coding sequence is TGTGCCAGCAGTCCGCGGGGGGAATGGAAAGATACGCAGTATTTT. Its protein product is CASSPRGEWKDTQYF.

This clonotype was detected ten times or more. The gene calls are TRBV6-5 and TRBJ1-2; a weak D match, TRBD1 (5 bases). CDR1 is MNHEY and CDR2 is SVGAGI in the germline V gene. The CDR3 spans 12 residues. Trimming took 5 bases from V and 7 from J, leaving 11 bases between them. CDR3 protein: CASSKVGAGYTF. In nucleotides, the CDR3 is TGTGCCAGCAGTAAGGTCGGGGCTGGCTACACCTTC.

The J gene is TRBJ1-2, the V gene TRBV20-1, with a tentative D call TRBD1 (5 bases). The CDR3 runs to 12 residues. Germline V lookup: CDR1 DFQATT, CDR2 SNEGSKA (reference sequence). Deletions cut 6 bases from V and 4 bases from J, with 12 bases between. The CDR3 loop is CSAIPGGYGYTF. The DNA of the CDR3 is TGCAGTGCAATCCCCGGGGGCTATGGCTACACCTTC.

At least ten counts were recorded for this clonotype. The CDR3 loop is CASSQDRSRSRETQYF. The CDR3 nucleotides read TGCGCCAGCAGCCAAGATAGAAGCCGGTCCCGCGAGACCCAGTACTTC. The chain uses TRBV4-1 and TRBJ2-5; no clear D. The CDR3 sequence is 16 residues long. V lost 0 bases to trimming and J lost 5 bases, with 16 bases between them. Germline CDR1 is MGHRA and CDR2 is YSYEKL.

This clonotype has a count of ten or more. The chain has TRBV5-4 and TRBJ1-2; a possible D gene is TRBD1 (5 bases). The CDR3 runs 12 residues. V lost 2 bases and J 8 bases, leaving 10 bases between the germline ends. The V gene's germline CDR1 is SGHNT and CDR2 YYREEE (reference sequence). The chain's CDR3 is CASSLWGSGYTF. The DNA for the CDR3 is TGTGCCAGCAGCTTATGGGGGTCGGGCTACACCTTC. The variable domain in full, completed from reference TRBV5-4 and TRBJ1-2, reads ETGVTQSPTHLIKTRGQQVTLRCSSQSGHNTVSWYQQALGQGPQFIFQYYREEENGRGNFPPRFSGLQFPNYSSELNVNALELDDSALYLCASSLWGSGYTFGSGTRLTVV.

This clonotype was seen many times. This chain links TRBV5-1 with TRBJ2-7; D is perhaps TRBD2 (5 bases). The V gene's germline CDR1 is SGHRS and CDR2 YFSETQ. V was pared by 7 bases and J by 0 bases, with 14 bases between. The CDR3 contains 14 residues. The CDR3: CASGVLGSSYEQYF. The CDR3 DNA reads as TGCGCCAGCGGGGTACTGGGGAGCTCCTACGAGCAGTACTTC.

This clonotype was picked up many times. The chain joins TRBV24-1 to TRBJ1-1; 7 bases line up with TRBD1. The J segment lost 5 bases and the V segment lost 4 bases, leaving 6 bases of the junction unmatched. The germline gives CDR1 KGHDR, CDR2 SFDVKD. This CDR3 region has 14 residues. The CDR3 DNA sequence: TGTGCCACCAGTGACCCCCGGACAGGAACTGAAGCTTTCTTT. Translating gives CATSDPRTGTEAFF.

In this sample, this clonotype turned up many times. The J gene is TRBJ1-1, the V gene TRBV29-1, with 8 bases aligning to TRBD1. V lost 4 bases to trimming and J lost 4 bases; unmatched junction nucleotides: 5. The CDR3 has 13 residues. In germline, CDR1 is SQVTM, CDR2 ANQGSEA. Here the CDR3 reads CSVGRQGATEAFF. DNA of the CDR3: TGCAGCGTTGGGCGTCAGGGGGCCACTGAAGCTTTCTTT.

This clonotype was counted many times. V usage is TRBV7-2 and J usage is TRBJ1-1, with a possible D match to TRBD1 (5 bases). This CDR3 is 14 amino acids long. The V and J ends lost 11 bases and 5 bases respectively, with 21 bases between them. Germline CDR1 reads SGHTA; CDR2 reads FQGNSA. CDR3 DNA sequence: TGTGCCTCGAACTCGGGGACGGGGCGGACTGAAGCTTTCTTT. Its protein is CASNSGTGRTEAFF.